One sample yielded the 4 T cell receptor beta chains listed below, sequenced in a study of cytomegalovirus exposure and HLA in healthy donors. Assay: immunoSEQ multiplex PCR; the TCRdb copy retains only in-frame clones and omits some. Found here are under 75,000 clones, almost 97% of them singletons; the top ten hold around 1%. Sequenced input: PBMCs. These receptors were collected from a woman aged 18-29 years in good health and CMV-seronegative.

This clone has just one count. This chain uses TRBV7-9 with TRBJ1-3; D is ambiguous. This CDR3 region has 16 residues. V lost 5 bases and J lost 0, with 14 bases in between. From germline, CDR1 is SEHNR and CDR2 FQNEAQ (reference sequence). The CDR3 here is CASSPGPVGSGNTIYF. CDR3 bases: TGTGCCAGCAGCCCTGGGCCGGTGGGCTCTGGAAACACCATATATTTT.

The chain joins TRBV28 to TRBJ1-5, with 8 nucleotides matching TRBD1. The CDR3 is made up of 15 amino acids. The V gene's germline CDR1 is MDHEN and CDR2 SYDVKM. V lost 5 bases to trimming and J lost 3 bases; unmatched junction nucleotides: 6. The CDR3 DNA sequence: TGTGCCAGCAGTCCCGGACAGGGACCCAATCAGCCCCAGCATTTT. It translates to CASSPGQGPNQPQHF.

The chain carries TRBV4-1 and TRBJ2-7, with 10 nucleotides matching TRBD1. V lost 2 bases to trimming and J lost 4 bases; unmatched junction nucleotides: 5. The CDR3 covers 15 residues. The germline V gene has CDR1 MGHRA and CDR2 YSYEKL. CDR3 DNA sequence: TGCGCCAGCAGCCAACCCGGGACAGGGGTATACGAGCAGTACTTC. Protein sequence: CASSQPGTGVYEQYF.

The V gene is TRBV28, the J gene TRBJ2-6; no clear D gene. V dropped 3 bases and J dropped 0 bases, with 6 bases sitting between them. CDR1 is MDHEN and CDR2 is SYDVKM in the germline V gene. The CDR3 has 15 residues. This CDR3 is CASSFPYSGANVLTF. CDR3 DNA: TGTGCCAGCAGTTTCCCTTACTCTGGGGCCAACGTCCTGACTTTC.